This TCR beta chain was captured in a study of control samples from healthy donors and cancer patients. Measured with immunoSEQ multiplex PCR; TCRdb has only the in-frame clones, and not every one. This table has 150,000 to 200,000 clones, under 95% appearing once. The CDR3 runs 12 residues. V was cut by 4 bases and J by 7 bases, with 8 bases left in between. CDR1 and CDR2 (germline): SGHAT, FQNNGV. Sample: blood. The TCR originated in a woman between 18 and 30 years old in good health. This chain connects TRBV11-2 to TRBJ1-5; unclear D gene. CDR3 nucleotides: TGTGCCAGCAGCTCGGAAGGGCAGCCCCAGCATTTT. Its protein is CASSSEGQPQHF.